The source of this TCR beta chain is a study of blood T cell repertoires in COVID-19. Across the whole study: Italy, Spain and the United States were the sources of the convalescent and acute COVID-19 samples. T cells, B-cell-depleted T cells, or PBMCs provided the cDNA or gDNA that served as material.

CDR3 size: 14 residues. Per the germline V gene, CDR1 is SEHNR and CDR2 is FQNEAQ (reference sequence). V shed 5 bases, J shed 3 bases, and the junction held 4 bases outside the gene matches. In the authors' workflow: Scientists estimated how many nucleated cells there were by amplifying reference gene primers. Sequencing was performed with immunoSEQ multiplex PCR; in TCRdb, only in-frame clones are kept and a portion is missing. V, J and clone size were drawn from that table, and D and trimming were deduced from the DNA. Of about 59,000 clones in the sample, 65% to 80% are singletons; the top ten hold around 10%.

This TCR came from a human donor in a cohort sampled during active COVID-19. The source material was peripheral blood. V gene TRBV7-9 combines with J gene TRBJ2-7, with 10 bases identical to TRBD1. CDR3 DNA sequence: TGTGCCAGCAGCGACCGGGACAGGGGCTACGAGCAGTACTTC. Translating gives CASSDRDRGYEQYF.